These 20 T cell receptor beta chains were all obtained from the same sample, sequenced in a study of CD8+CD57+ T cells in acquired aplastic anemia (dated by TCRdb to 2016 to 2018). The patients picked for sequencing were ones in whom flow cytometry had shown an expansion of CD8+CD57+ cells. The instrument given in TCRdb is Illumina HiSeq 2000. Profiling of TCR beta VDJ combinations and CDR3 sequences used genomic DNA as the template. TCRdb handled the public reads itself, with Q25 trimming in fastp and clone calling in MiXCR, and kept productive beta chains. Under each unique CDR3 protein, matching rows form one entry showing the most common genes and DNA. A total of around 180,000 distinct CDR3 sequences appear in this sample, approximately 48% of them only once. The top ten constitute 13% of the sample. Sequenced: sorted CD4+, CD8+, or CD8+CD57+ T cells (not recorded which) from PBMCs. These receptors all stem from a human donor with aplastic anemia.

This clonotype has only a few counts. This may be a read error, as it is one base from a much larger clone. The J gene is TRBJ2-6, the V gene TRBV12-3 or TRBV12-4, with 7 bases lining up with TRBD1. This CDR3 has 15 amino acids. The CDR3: CAGSIRGSGANVLTF. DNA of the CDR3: TGTGCCGGCAGTATCAGGGGGTCTGGGGCCAACGTCCTGACTTTC.

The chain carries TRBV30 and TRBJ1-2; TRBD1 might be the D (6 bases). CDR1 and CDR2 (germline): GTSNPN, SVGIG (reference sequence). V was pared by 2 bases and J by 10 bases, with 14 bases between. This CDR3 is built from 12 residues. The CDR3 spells CAWSNYRDTYTF. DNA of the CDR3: TGTGCCTGGAGTAACTACAGGGACACCTACACCTTC.

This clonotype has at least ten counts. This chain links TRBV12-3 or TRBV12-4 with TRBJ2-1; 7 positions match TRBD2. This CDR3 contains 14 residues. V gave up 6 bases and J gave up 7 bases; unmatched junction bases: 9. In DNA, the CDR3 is TGTGCCAGCAGGACGACCGGACTAGTTAATGAGCAGTTCTTC. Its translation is CASRTTGLVNEQFF.

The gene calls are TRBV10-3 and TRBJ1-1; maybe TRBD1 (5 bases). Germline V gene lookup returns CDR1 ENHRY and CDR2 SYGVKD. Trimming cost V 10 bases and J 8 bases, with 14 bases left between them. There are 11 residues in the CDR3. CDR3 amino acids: CATGTRAEAFF. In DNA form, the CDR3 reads TGTGCCACTGGGACGCGGGCGGAAGCTTTCTTT.

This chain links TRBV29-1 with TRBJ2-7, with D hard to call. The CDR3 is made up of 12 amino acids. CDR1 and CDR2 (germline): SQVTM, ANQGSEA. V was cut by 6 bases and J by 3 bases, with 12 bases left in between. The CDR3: CSVGSEVYEQYF. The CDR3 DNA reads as TGCAGCGTAGGATCGGAAGTCTACGAGCAGTACTTC.

As DNA, the CDR3 is TGTGCCAGCAGTGACTCAGACAGGGTTTATCAGCCCCAGCATTTT. The encoded protein is CASSDSDRVYQPQHF. V is TRBV25-1 and J is TRBJ1-5, with 7 bases aligning to TRBD1. The junction had 7 bases not matched to a gene; V was cut back by 3 bases and J by 5 bases. The CDR3 consists of 15 residues. Per germline, CDR1 MGHDK and CDR2 SYGVNS.

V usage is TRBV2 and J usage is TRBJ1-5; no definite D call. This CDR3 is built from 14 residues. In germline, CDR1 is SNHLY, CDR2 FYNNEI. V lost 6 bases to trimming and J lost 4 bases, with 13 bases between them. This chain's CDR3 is CASSIVGTNQPQHF. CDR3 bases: TGTGCCAGCAGCATCGTAGGAACGAATCAGCCCCAGCATTTT.

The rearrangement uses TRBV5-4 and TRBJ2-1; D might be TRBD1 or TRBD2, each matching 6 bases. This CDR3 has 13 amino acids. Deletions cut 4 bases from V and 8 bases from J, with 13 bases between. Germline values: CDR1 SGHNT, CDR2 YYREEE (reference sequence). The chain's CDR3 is CASSLMGGDEQFF. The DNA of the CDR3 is TGTGCCAGCAGCCTGATGGGGGGCGATGAGCAGTTCTTC.

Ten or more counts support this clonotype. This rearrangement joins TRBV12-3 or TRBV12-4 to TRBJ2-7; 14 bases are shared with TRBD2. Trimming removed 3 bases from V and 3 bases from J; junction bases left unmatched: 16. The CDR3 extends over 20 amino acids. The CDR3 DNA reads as TGTGCCAGCAGTTTGGGATCATCGGGACTAGCGGGGGTAATCCTCTACGAGCAGTACTTC. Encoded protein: CASSLGSSGLAGVILYEQYF.

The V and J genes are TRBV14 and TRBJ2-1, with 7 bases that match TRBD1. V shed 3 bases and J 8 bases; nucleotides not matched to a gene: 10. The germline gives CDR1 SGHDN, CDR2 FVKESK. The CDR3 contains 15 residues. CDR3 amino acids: CASSQTAGGGDEQFF. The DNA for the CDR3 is TGTGCCAGCAGCCAGACGGCAGGGGGTGGGGATGAGCAGTTCTTC.

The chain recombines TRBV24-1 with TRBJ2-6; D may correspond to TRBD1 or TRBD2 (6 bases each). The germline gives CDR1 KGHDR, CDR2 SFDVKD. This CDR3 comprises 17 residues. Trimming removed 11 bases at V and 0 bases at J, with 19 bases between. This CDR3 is CASPRGGTDSGANVLTF. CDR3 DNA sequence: TGTGCCAGTCCACGAGGGGGGACGGACTCTGGGGCCAACGTCCTGACTTTC.

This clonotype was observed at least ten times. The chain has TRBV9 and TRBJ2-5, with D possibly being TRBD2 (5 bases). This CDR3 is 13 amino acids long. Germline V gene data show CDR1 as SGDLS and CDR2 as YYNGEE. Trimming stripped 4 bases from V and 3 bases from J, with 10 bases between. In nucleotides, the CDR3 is TGTGCCAGCAGCCTACCGGGGAAAGAGACCCAGTACTTC. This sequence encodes CASSLPGKETQYF.

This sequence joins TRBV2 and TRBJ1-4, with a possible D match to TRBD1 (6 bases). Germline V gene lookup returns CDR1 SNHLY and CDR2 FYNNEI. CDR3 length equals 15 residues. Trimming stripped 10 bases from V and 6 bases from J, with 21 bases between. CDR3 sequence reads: CANPKATGRDEKLFF. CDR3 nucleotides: TGTGCCAATCCGAAGGCCACAGGGCGTGATGAAAAACTGTTTTTT. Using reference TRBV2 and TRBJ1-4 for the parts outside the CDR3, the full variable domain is EPEVTQTPSHQVTQMGQEVILRCVPISNHLYFYWYRQILGQKVEFLVSFYNNEISEKSEIFDDQFSVERPDGSNFTLKIRSTKLEDSAMYFCANPKATGRDEKLFFGSGTQLSVL.

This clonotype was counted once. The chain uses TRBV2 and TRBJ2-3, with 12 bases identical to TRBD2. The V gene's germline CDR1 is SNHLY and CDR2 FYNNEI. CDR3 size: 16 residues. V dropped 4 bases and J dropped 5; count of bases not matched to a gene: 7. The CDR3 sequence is CASSVLAGGPQDTQYF. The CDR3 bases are TGTGCCAGCAGTGTTCTAGCGGGGGGGCCGCAAGATACGCAGTATTTT.

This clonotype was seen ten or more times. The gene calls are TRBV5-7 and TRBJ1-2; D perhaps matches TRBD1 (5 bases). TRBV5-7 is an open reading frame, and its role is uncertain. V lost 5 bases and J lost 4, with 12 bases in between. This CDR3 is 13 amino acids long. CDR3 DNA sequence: TGTGCCAGCAGGAATGGGGGGGTCTATGGCTACACCTTC. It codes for CASRNGGVYGYTF.

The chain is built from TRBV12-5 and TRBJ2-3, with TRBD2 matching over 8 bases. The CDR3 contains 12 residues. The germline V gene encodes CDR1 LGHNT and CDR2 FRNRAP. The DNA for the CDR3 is TGTGCCGGGGCCGGGGGGGCGCATACGCAGTATTTT. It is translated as CAGAGGAHTQYF.

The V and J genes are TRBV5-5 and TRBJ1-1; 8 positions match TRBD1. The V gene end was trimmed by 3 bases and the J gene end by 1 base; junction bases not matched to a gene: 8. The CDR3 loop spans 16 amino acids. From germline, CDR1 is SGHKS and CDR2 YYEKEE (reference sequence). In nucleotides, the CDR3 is TGTGCCAGCAGCTCGACAGGGGAAGGGGGGAACACTGAAGCTTTCTTT. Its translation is CASSSTGEGGNTEAFF.

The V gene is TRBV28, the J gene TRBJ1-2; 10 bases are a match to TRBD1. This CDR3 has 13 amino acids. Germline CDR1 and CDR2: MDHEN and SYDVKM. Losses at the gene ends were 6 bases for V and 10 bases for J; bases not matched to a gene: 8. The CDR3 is CASSQGQGRDYTF. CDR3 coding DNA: TGTGCCAGCAGCCAGGGACAGGGGAGGGACTACACCTTC.

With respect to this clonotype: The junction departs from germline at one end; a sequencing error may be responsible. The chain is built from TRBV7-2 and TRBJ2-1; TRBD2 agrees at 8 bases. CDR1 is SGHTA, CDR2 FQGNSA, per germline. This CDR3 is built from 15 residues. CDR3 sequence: CASSLSGGSYNEQVF. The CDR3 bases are TGTGCCAGCAGTCTCAGCGGGGGTAGTTACAATGAGCAGGTCTTC.

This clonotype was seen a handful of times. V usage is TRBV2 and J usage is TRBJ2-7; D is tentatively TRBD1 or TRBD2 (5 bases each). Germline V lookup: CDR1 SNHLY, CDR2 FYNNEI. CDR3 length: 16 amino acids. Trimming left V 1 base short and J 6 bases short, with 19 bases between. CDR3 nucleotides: TGTGCCAGCAGTGAAGGCTTTGGTGGGACCAGGAGCGAGCAGTACTTC. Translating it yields CASSEGFGGTRSEQYF.